These 30 T cell receptor beta chains were all obtained from the same sample, sequenced in a study of technical replicates of blood from several donors. Profiled with immunoSEQ multiplex PCR; TCRdb holds only in-frame clones, not every one. The sample has 81,000 or so clones; just over 95% are singletons. Sample: T cells isolated from PBMCs. These receptor sequences come from a human donor in good health.

The CDR3 sequence is CASSRDRVDSPLHF. The DNA for the CDR3 is TGTGCCAGCAGCCGGGACAGGGTAGATTCACCCCTCCACTTT. The chain has TRBV6-1 and TRBJ1-6; 9 bases map to TRBD1. J gave up 8 bases and V 6 bases, and 5 bases lay outside the gene matches. Germline CDR1 reads MNHNS; CDR2 reads SASEGT. The CDR3 extends over 14 amino acids.

The chain has TRBV20-1 and TRBJ1-2; 9 nucleotides align to TRBD1. The length of the CDR3 is 11 residues. Germline CDR1 DFQATT, CDR2 SNEGSKA (reference sequence). The CDR3 sequence is CGGQGIYGYTF. CDR3 coding DNA: TGCGGGGGACAGGGAATCTATGGCTACACCTTC.

The chain has TRBV5-1 and TRBJ2-5, with unresolved D. Trimming took off 2 bases at V and 3 bases at J, with 11 bases between the two ends. CDR1 is SGHRS, CDR2 YFSETQ, per germline. The CDR3 is made up of 14 amino acids. CDR3 residues: CASSFRGKEETQYF. The CDR3 coding sequence is TGCGCCAGCAGCTTCCGAGGAAAAGAAGAGACCCAGTACTTC. Full variable domain (remainder filled in from reference TRBV5-1 and TRBJ2-5): KAGVTQTPRYLIKTRGQQVTLSCSPISGHRSVSWYQQTPGQGLQFLFEYFSETQRNKGNFPGRFSGRQFSNSRSEMNVSTLELGDSALYLCASSFRGKEETQYFGPGTRLLVL.

CDR3 bases: TGTGCCAGTAGTCTGCGGAGACAGGGGTTCGGGAACACTGAAGCTTTCTTT. This encodes CASSLRRQGFGNTEAFF. The V call is TRBV19, the J call TRBJ1-1, with TRBD1 identical over 8 bases. CDR3 size: 17 residues. With V trimmed by 5 bases and J by 1 base, 12 bases remained unmatched. Looked up from germline, CDR1 is LNHDA and CDR2 is SQIVND (reference sequence).

V is TRBV29-1 and J is TRBJ2-5; possibly TRBD2 for D (5 bases). The CDR3 consists of 14 residues. Germline CDR1 is SQVTM and CDR2 is ANQGSEA. Trimming shortened V by 6 bases and J by 4 bases, and 18 bases separated the two germline ends. The CDR3 DNA reads TGCAGCGTAGAACGGAGGCGGGCCGCAGAGACCCAGTACTTC. It specifies CSVERRRAAETQYF.

This rearrangement joins TRBV29-1 to TRBJ1-2, with D maybe TRBD1 (6 bases). This CDR3 spans 13 amino acids. Trimming removed 0 bases from V and 5 bases from J, with 10 bases in between. Germline lookup yields CDR1 SQVTM and CDR2 ANQGSEA. DNA for the CDR3: TGCAGCGTTGAAGAACAGGGACCTTATGGCTACACCTTC. Protein sequence: CSVEEQGPYGYTF.

The gene calls are TRBV10-1 and TRBJ2-7, with D perhaps TRBD2 (5 bases). V shed 5 bases and J shed 3 bases, with 20 bases lying between them. CDR1 WNHNN and CDR2 SYGVQD come from the germline V gene (reference sequence). CDR3 length: 16 residues. The CDR3 loop is CASSQLPDSILYEQYF. CDR3 bases: TGCGCCAGCAGTCAATTACCGGACTCCATACTCTACGAGCAGTACTTC.

The CDR3 DNA is TGTGCCTGGGAGGATAACGCAGAGACCCAGTACTTC. Amino acids: CAWEDNAETQYF. The V and J genes are TRBV30 and TRBJ2-5, with D unresolved. The germline CDR1 and CDR2 sequences are GTSNPN and SVGIG (reference sequence). This CDR3 has 12 amino acids. Deletions cut 5 bases from V and 4 bases from J, with 11 bases between.

The gene calls are TRBV7-9 and TRBJ2-3; TRBD2 aligns across 10 bases. Germline values: CDR1 SEHNR, CDR2 FQNEAQ (reference sequence). This CDR3 has 19 amino acids. Unmatched junction bases numbered 13, after V lost 2 bases and J lost 2 bases. CDR3 nucleotide sequence: TGTGCCAGCAGCTTACCCGCCAGCGGGAGGGCCGGCTACACAGATACGCAGTATTTT. Protein sequence: CASSLPASGRAGYTDTQYF.

The chain is built from TRBV5-1 and TRBJ2-7; D is perhaps TRBD2 (7 bases). The CDR3 consists of 15 residues. V lost 3 bases and J lost 3, with 16 bases in between. Germline CDR1 reads SGHRS; CDR2 reads YFSETQ. The CDR3, as DNA: TGCGCCAGCAGCTCCGGTGGGGGGGACAACTACGAGCAGTACTTC. Translating it yields CASSSGGGDNYEQYF.

This chain joins TRBV5-4 and TRBJ1-4, with TRBD1 identical over 9 bases. Per germline, CDR1 SGHNT and CDR2 YYREEE (reference sequence). V was clipped by 4 bases and J by 10 bases; unmatched bases: 11. The CDR3 loop spans 15 amino acids. CDR3 loop: CASSLRQGERTKLFF. The CDR3 region has the DNA TGTGCCAGCAGCCTCCGACAGGGGGAGAGAACAAAACTGTTTTTT.

The rearrangement uses TRBV5-1 and TRBJ2-3, with 7 nucleotides matching TRBD2. The germline V gene has CDR1 SGHRS and CDR2 YFSETQ. This CDR3 is 15 amino acids long. V was clipped by 3 bases and J by 3 bases; unmatched bases: 7. CDR3 sequence (DNA): TGCGCCAGCAGCTGGGCGGGAGTAGGTACAGATACGCAGTATTTT. This sequence encodes CASSWAGVGTDTQYF.

The chain is built from TRBV7-3 and TRBJ2-7; 10 nucleotides agree with TRBD2. V was pared by 6 bases and J by 0 bases, with 11 bases of the junction left unmatched. This CDR3 is built from 17 residues. Germline loops: CDR1 SGHTA, CDR2 FQGTGA. CDR3 in DNA: TGTGCCAGCAGTCTACACGATAGCGGGGGGCACTCCTACGAGCAGTACTTC. Translation: CASSLHDSGGHSYEQYF. The complete variable domain, with remaining parts taken from reference TRBV7-3 and TRBJ2-7, reads GAGVSQTPSNKVTEKGKYVELRCDPISGHTALYWYRQSLGQGPEFLIYFQGTGAADDSGLPNDRFFAVRPEGSVSTLKIQRTERGDSAVYLCASSLHDSGGHSYEQYFGPGTRLTVT.

This clone was counted a few times. The rearrangement links TRBV6-5 to TRBJ1-2, with 7 bases fitting TRBD1. The CDR3 runs 14 residues. The ends lost 0 bases at V and 3 bases at J; junction bases unmatched: 1. Germline CDR1 MNHEY, CDR2 SVGAGI. This chain's CDR3 is CASSYSGGDYGYTF. In nucleotides, the CDR3 is TGTGCCAGCAGTTACTCAGGGGGCGACTATGGCTACACCTTC.

J is TRBJ2-5 and V is TRBV5-6, with 9 bases matching TRBD2. There are 14 residues in the CDR3. With 4 bases clipped from V and 4 bases from J, the junction kept 5 bases outside the gene matches. CDR1 and CDR2 (germline): SGHDT, YYEEEE. CDR3 DNA: TGTGCCAGCAGCCCTCAAGCGGGAGGAGAGACCCAGTACTTC. This translates into CASSPQAGGETQYF.

This clone was seen a handful of times. The gene calls are TRBV4-2 and TRBJ2-3; 10 positions match TRBD2. The CDR3 has 16 amino acids. The ends lost 1 base at V and 1 base at J; junction bases unmatched: 2. The germline V gene encodes CDR1 LGHNA and CDR2 YNFKEQ. The CDR3 protein is CASSQALAGGTDTQYF. The CDR3 DNA sequence: TGTGCCAGCAGCCAAGCTCTAGCGGGGGGCACAGATACGCAGTATTTT.

The chain joins TRBV9 to TRBJ1-1, with D possibly TRBD1 on 5 matching bases. V lost 3 bases to trimming and J lost 0 bases, with 18 bases between them. Germline V gives CDR1 SGDLS, CDR2 YYNGEE. The CDR3 length is 17 residues. CDR3 in amino acids: CASSASDRLPLNTEAFF. CDR3 sequence (DNA): TGTGCCAGCAGCGCATCCGACAGACTTCCTTTGAACACTGAAGCTTTCTTT.

The chain has TRBV6-5 and TRBJ1-5; the match to TRBD1 covers 7 bases. The CDR3 sequence is 13 residues long. V gave up 6 bases and J gave up 5 bases; unmatched junction bases: 4. Germline V gene lookup returns CDR1 MNHEY and CDR2 SVGAGI. The CDR3 is CASRGGQYQPQHF. CDR3 nucleotide sequence: TGTGCCAGCAGGGGGGGACAGTATCAGCCCCAGCATTTT.

The chain joins TRBV30 to TRBJ1-4; no firm D call. Per germline, CDR1 GTSNPN and CDR2 SVGIG (reference sequence). The V and J ends lost 0 bases and 5 bases respectively, with 7 bases between them. CDR3 length: 13 residues. CDR3 residues: CAWSVESNEKLFF. CDR3 in DNA: TGTGCCTGGAGTGTTGAGTCAAATGAAAAACTGTTTTTT.

The CDR3 DNA sequence: TGTGCCTGGAGTGTACAAGTCGGACAACCCGTATATAGCAATCAGCCCCAGCATTTT. This translates into CAWSVQVGQPVYSNQPQHF. The chain uses TRBV30 and TRBJ1-5, with TRBD1 as a possible D gene (5 bases). Looked up from germline, CDR1 is GTSNPN and CDR2 is SVGIG (reference sequence). The CDR3 is 19 residues long. Trimming cost V 0 bases and J 0 bases, with 21 bases left between them.

This clone was seen only once. This chain uses TRBV2 with TRBJ1-2; 9 bases are a match to TRBD1. Germline V CDR1 and CDR2: SNHLY, FYNNEI. The junction had 8 bases not matched to a gene; V was cut back by 9 bases and J by 6 bases. The CDR3 totals 13 residues. CDR3: CASRQGQGDGYTF. DNA for the CDR3: TGTGCCAGTCGTCAGGGACAGGGCGATGGCTACACCTTC.

The chain uses TRBV6-4 and TRBJ2-6, with D tentatively TRBD1 (5 bases). V lost 2 bases and J lost 4, with 18 bases in between. This CDR3 is built from 18 residues. Germline V gene lookup returns CDR1 MRHNA and CDR2 SNTAGT. The CDR3 reads CASSDKTGPKPGANVLTF. In nucleotides, the CDR3 is TGTGCCAGCAGTGACAAAACAGGCCCAAAACCGGGGGCCAACGTCCTGACTTTC.

This chain links TRBV27 with TRBJ1-6; tentative D call: TRBD1 (5 bases). Per the germline V gene, CDR1 is MNHEY and CDR2 is SMNVEV (reference sequence). The CDR3 loop spans 16 amino acids. Between the trimmed V and J ends, which lost 2 bases and 7 bases, there was a span of 15 bases. CDR3: CASSLRGETANSPLHF. The CDR3 nucleotides are TGTGCCAGCAGTTTACGAGGAGAGACAGCCAATTCACCCCTCCACTTT.

This chain connects TRBV27 to TRBJ2-7, with 7 bases identical to TRBD2. This CDR3 is built from 13 residues. V gave up 3 bases and J gave up 2 bases; unmatched junction bases: 1. CDR1 and CDR2 (germline): MNHEY, SMNVEV (reference sequence). Here the CDR3 DNA reads TGTGCCAGCAGTTTGGGGACTACCTACGAGCAGTACTTC. Its translation is CASSLGTTYEQYF.

V is TRBV6-4 and J is TRBJ2-7, with 11 bases fitting TRBD2. The CDR3 runs 14 residues. V dropped 11 bases and J dropped 2; count of bases not matched to a gene: 8. Germline CDR1 is MRHNA and CDR2 is SNTAGT. CDR3: CAAPGTSGTYEQYF. The CDR3 region has the DNA TGTGCCGCCCCGGGGACTAGCGGCACCTACGAGCAGTACTTC.

This chain uses TRBV6-5 with TRBJ1-2; D possibly corresponds to TRBD1 (5 bases). Trimming removed 7 bases at V and 8 bases at J, with 17 bases between. CDR3 size: 13 residues. CDR1 MNHEY and CDR2 SVGAGI come from the germline V gene. In nucleotides, the CDR3 is TGTGCCAGCACCACCTGGGCCAGGGCCGGCTACACCTTC. It yields the protein CASTTWARAGYTF.

The CDR3 region is CASSLVSGTGLFCTEAFF. DNA for the CDR3: TGTGCCAGCAGCCTAGTCTCTGGGACAGGGTTATTTTGCACTGAAGCTTTCTTT. The chain links TRBV7-6 to TRBJ1-1; 9 bases fit TRBD1. Germline V gene lookup returns CDR1 SGHVS and CDR2 FNYEAQ. The junction had 17 bases not matched to a gene; V was cut back by 5 bases and J by 4 bases. The CDR3 runs to 18 residues.

This clone was counted once. Other nucleotide sequences in the sample specify the same CDR3. The gene calls are TRBV6-1 and TRBJ1-2; D is unresolved. The CDR3 is 13 amino acids. Germline V gives CDR1 MNHNS, CDR2 SASEGT. V was pared by 6 bases and J by 4 bases, with 12 bases between. This chain's CDR3 is CASRTGTAYGYTF. CDR3 nucleotide sequence: TGTGCCAGCAGAACCGGTACAGCCTATGGCTACACCTTC.

V usage is TRBV19 and J usage is TRBJ2-1; D remains unclear. The V end was cut by 5 bases, the J end by 0 bases, with 8 bases between. The CDR3 spans 14 residues. Germline CDR1 and CDR2: LNHDA and SQIVND (reference sequence). The CDR3 here is CASSPIYSYNEQFF. The CDR3 nucleotides are TGTGCCAGTAGTCCGATCTACTCCTACAATGAGCAGTTCTTC.

The chain combines TRBV27 with TRBJ1-2, with TRBD1 matching 8 bases. Germline lookup yields CDR1 MNHEY and CDR2 SMNVEV (reference sequence). V shed 4 bases and J 4 bases; nucleotides not matched to a gene: 5. The CDR3 loop spans 14 amino acids. The DNA for the CDR3 is TGTGCCAGCAGTTACGGACAGGGACTCTATGGCTACACCTTC. Amino acids: CASSYGQGLYGYTF.